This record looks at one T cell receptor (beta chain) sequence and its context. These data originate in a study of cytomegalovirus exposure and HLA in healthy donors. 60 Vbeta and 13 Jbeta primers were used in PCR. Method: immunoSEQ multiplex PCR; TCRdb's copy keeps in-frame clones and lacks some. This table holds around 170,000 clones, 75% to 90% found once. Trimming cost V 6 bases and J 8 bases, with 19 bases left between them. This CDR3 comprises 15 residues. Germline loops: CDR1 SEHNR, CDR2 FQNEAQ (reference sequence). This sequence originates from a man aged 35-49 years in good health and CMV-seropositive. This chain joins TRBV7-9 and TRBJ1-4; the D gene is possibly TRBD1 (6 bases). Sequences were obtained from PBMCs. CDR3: CASSSTGTFREKLFF. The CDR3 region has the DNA TGTGCCAGCAGTTCAACCGGGACATTCAGGGAAAAACTGTTTTTT.